This is a list of T cell receptor beta chains from one sample in a study of CD4+ T cells in melanoma. Repertoires were generated with immunoSEQ multiplex PCR, while TCRdb's copy carries only in-frame clones and drops some. The profile shows roughly 10,000 clones, roughly two thirds of them singletons. The sequencing sample was made of cells from a culture (not recorded whether cultured in vitro). These receptors all come from a human donor with melanoma. CDR3s include the opening cysteine and the closing phenylalanine or tryptophan.

J: TRBJ1-6
V: TRBV6-6
length: 15
CDR3: CASSPGGTGNSPLHF

J: TRBJ1-4
V: TRBV14
length: 19
CDR3: CASSQGLGQGAPGGEKLFF

J: TRBJ1-4
V: TRBV5-1
length: 14
CDR3: CASSGQGLDEKLFF

J: TRBJ1-3
V: TRBV6-5
length: 12
CDR3: CATGTGGNTIYF

J: TRBJ2-7
V: TRBV11-2
length: 11
CDR3: CASSSHFEQYF

J: TRBJ2-2
V: TRBV7-8
length: 15
CDR3: CASSFGLINTGELFF

J: TRBJ2-3
V: TRBV5-4
length: 17
CDR3: CASSRSSAGGLSDTQYF

J: TRBJ1-2
V: TRBV5-1
length: 16
CDR3: CASSRGQGALSYGYTF

J: TRBJ2-2
V: TRBV29-1
length: 14
CDR3: CSVSRTGDTGELFF

J: TRBJ1-3
V: TRBV9
length: 15
CDR3: CASSAPDRRGNTIYF

J: TRBJ1-2
V: TRBV27
length: 17
CDR3: CASSFRGVSSSSYGYTF

J: TRBJ1-1
V: TRBV27
length: 16
CDR3: CASRPQLGGLNTEAFF

J: TRBJ2-2
V: TRBV5-1
length: 15
CDR3: CASSQLRGVTGELFF

J: TRBJ1-2
V: TRBV25-1
length: 13
CDR3: CASSSAQEGGYTF

J: TRBJ1-1
V: TRBV5-1
length: 16
CDR3: CASSRATGVGDTEAFF

J: TRBJ1-3
V: TRBV30
length: 15
CDR3: CAWRSGTGSGNTIYF

J: TRBJ2-7
V: TRBV5-1
length: 13
CDR3: CASSYEPTYEQYF

J: TRBJ1-1
V: TRBV7-3
length: 14
CDR3: CASSLGGINTEAFF

J: TRBJ2-1
V: TRBV29-1
length: 16
CDR3: CSAEGLQGPDSIEQFF

J: TRBJ1-6
V: TRBV10-3
length: 14
CDR3: CAISELGGNSPLHF

J: TRBJ2-7
V: TRBV10-2
length: 11
CDR3: CASWDRYEQYF

J: TRBJ1-2
V: TRBV4-2
length: 15
CDR3: CASSLGGRANYGYTF

J: TRBJ1-1
V: TRBV9
length: 15
CDR3: CASSVDQIMNTEAFF

J: TRBJ2-1
V: TRBV4-2
length: 17
CDR3: CASSPGVGGLAGGEQFF

J: TRBJ1-1
V: TRBV18
length: 14
CDR3: CASSVQGLSTEAFF

J: TRBJ1-1
V: TRBV18
length: 13
CDR3: CASSSDRPPEAFF

J: TRBJ2-3
V: TRBV11-3
length: 14
CDR3: CASSLDGVTDTQYF

J: TRBJ1-2
V: TRBV9
length: 12
CDR3: CASSVGGSGYTF

J: TRBJ2-1
V: TRBV7-3
length: 13
CDR3: CASRASGGYEQFF

J: TRBJ1-5
V: TRBV6-6
length: 14
CDR3: CASSYSNLNQPQHF

J: TRBJ2-3
V: TRBV5-1
length: 14
CDR3: CASSLLGTSDTQYF

J: TRBJ1-5
V: TRBV19
length: 15
CDR3: CASSPDRVRNQPQHF

J: TRBJ1-1
V: TRBV15
length: 14
CDR3: CATSKDRLNTEAFF

J: TRBJ1-1
V: TRBV2
length: 12
CDR3: CASREQGSDAFF

J: TRBJ2-5
V: TRBV7-7
length: 15
CDR3: CASSLGGRSEETQYF

J: TRBJ1-1
V: TRBV5-1
length: 16
CDR3: CASSPWMGAPNTEAFF

J: TRBJ1-5
V: TRBV18
length: 18
CDR3: CASSLTGERDMSNQPQHF

J: TRBJ1-3
V: TRBV28
length: 13
CDR3: CASSLGLSNTIYF

J: TRBJ2-7
V: TRBV6-5
length: 14
CDR3: CASSYSGHSYEQYF

J: TRBJ1-3
V: TRBV4-1
length: 18
CDR3: CASSQFARTGASGNTIYF

J: TRBJ1-2
V: TRBV11-3
length: 15
CDR3: CASSLDIMGRGGYTF

J: TRBJ2-7
V: TRBV9
length: 15
CDR3: CASSIHGDTTYEQYF

J: TRBJ1-4
V: TRBV4-2
length: 15
CDR3: CASSHGRTGTEKLFF

J: TRBJ2-5
V: TRBV29-1
length: 12
CDR3: CSVVWADETQYF

J: TRBJ1-6
V: TRBV6-1
length: 15
CDR3: CASSAGGWSGSPLHF

J: TRBJ1-2
V: TRBV9
length: 14
CDR3: CASSPQAGLYGYTF